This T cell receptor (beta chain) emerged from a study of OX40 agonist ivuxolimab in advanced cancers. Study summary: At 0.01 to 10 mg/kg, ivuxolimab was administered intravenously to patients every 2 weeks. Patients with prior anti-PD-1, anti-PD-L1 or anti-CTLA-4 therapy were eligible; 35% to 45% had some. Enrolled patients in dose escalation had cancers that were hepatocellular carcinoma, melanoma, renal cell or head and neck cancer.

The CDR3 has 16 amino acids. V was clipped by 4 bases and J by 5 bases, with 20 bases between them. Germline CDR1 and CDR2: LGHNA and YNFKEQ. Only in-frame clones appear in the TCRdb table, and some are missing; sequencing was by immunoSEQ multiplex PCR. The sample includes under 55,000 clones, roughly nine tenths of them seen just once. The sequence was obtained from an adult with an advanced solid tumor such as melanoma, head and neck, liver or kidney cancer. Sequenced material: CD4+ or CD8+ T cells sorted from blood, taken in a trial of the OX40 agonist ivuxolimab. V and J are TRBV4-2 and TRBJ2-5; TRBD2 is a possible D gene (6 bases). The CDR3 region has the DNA TGTGCCAGCAGCCCGGGGAACGGAGGGGCGGCGGAGACCCAGTACTTC. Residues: CASSPGNGGAAETQYF.